Below, 6 T cell receptor beta chains from the same sample are listed, as sequenced in a study of siplizumab effects on memory and regulatory T cells. Using immunoSEQ multiplex PCR, the repertoire was profiled, and TCRdb retains in-frame clones only, with some absent. The sample carries about 100,000 clones, roughly 91% recorded once. Sample: non-Treg CD4+ T cells sorted from blood. Receptors were obtained from a human donor in good health.

V usage is TRBV29-1 and J usage is TRBJ1-4; 8 nucleotides line up with TRBD1. V lost 3 bases, J lost 8 bases, and 5 bases stayed unmatched. Germline loops: CDR1 SQVTM, CDR2 ANQGSEA. The CDR3 has 13 amino acids. CDR3 bases: TGCAGCGTTGACGGGACAGGAGGGGAAAAACTGTTTTTT. The encoded protein is CSVDGTGGEKLFF.

The V gene is TRBV7-9, the J gene TRBJ2-3; possibly TRBD2 for D (5 bases). CDR1 and CDR2 from the germline V gene are SEHNR and FQNEAQ (reference sequence). The CDR3 runs to 16 residues. V lost 2 bases and J lost 0, with 12 bases in between. The CDR3 DNA sequence: TGTGCCAGCAGCTTAAGCCTAGCTGCTAGCACAGATACGCAGTATTTT. As protein: CASSLSLAASTDTQYF.

CDR3 sequence (DNA): TGTGCCAGCAGCGTAGACAGGAACTATGGCTACACCTTC. Encoded protein: CASSVDRNYGYTF. The chain is built from TRBV9 and TRBJ1-2; D is perhaps TRBD1 (5 bases). This CDR3 contains 13 residues. From germline, CDR1 is SGDLS and CDR2 YYNGEE. V gave up 0 bases and J gave up 2 bases, with 5 bases separating them.

The rearrangement links TRBV6-1 to TRBJ2-1; 13 nucleotides line up with TRBD2. V shed 4 bases, J shed 9 bases, and the junction held 6 bases outside the gene matches. Germline CDR1 MNHNS, CDR2 SASEGT. The CDR3 covers 15 residues. The CDR3 DNA reads as TGTGCCAGCAGTGGAAGGACTAGCGGGAGCGGTGAGCAGTTCTTC. It codes for CASSGRTSGSGEQFF.

This chain joins TRBV5-5 and TRBJ1-3; no clear D gene. This CDR3 spans 15 amino acids. Between the trimmed V and J ends, which lost 0 bases and 2 bases, there was a span of 9 bases. Germline CDR1 reads SGHKS; CDR2 reads YYEKEE (reference sequence). CDR3 sequence reads: CASSLDQRTGNTIYF. CDR3 nucleotides: TGTGCCAGCAGCTTGGATCAGAGAACTGGAAACACCATATATTTT.

The rearrangement links TRBV27 to TRBJ2-1; no reliable D call. This CDR3 has 14 amino acids. V was cut by 5 bases and J by 5 bases, with 13 bases left in between. Germline assignment: CDR1 MNHEY and CDR2 SMNVEV (reference sequence). Here the CDR3 DNA reads TGTGCCAGCAGTATAGGTCTCAAGGACAATGAGCAGTTCTTC. Amino acids: CASSIGLKDNEQFF.